This paragraph reports one T cell receptor (beta chain). Its antigen has not been determined. Base qualities are not provided; no much larger clone lies one nucleotide away. This record belongs to a study of T-cell memory formation after mild COVID-19 (dated by TCRdb to the early 2020s). Broadly, across the study: TCR sequence clusters from the two donors were found to be largely donor specific. T-cell clones expanding and contracting after mild COVID-19 in a couple of donors were tracked by longitudinal TCRalpha and TCRbeta repertoire sequencing. Two young, previously healthy adult volunteers made up the cohort, one male and one female. Results and caveats for the whole study, not just this receptor: Clones contracting from day 15 to 85 had balanced CD4/CD8 phenotypes, while a second wave expanding from day 15 to 37 was biased towards CD4+. SARS-CoV-2 specificity of the second-wave clones peaking on day 37 was not confirmed. Some responding clones were detected in pre-infection memory, which suggested that pre-existing cross-reactive memory T cells had joined the SARS-CoV-2 response. Contracting CD4+ clones were found mainly in CM and EM memory subsets, while CD8+ clones were enriched in EMRA. Only a couple of mild cases were covered in the study, and larger cohorts including severe cases with pre-infection samples were considered necessary.

Trimming leaves V shorter by 2 bases and J shorter by 7 bases, with the junction holding 8 bases beyond the gene matches. There are 16 amino acids in the CDR3, from cysteine to phenylalanine inclusive. Only CDR3 DNA is held: 48 bases, read in frame from base 1. As encoded in the germline V gene, CDR1 is KGHSH while CDR2 is LQKENI. Ficoll-Paque density gradient centrifugation was the method used to isolate PBMCs. Sequenced on an Illumina NovaSeq 6000. cDNA libraries for TCRalpha and TCRbeta were prepared by 5'RACE using constant-segment primers, with sample barcodes and unique molecular identifiers added. RNA was extracted from every sample with Trizol reagent. Amplification of the libraries took two PCR steps, and the second step added a second sample barcode plus Illumina TruSeq adapters. Sequencing of the libraries was done on an Illumina NovaSeq, producing 2 x 150 bp paired-end reads. Per the authors' processing: The reads were demultiplexed and collapsed into UMI-guided consensus sequences using migec v1.2.7. With mixcr v2.1.11, UMI consensuses were aligned to TRA and TRB V and J templates and assembled into clonotypes. Expanded or contracted clonotypes were those called significant by both edgeR and NoisET, with noise models trained on biological replicates. For edgeR calls, a false discovery rate-adjusted p below 0.01 and a log2 fold-change threshold of 1 were applied. PCA with hierarchical clustering of max-normalized trajectories of the 1000 most abundant clonotypes was used as exploratory dynamics analysis. The CD4 or CD8 phenotype of responding clones was assigned using the separately sequenced CD4+ and CD8+ repertoires. TCRdb trimmed the raw reads at Q25, called clones with MiXCR and kept productive beta chains. Each entry is one CDR3 protein sequence, shown with its most common DNA and genes. The V and J calls and clone size are TCRdb's, not the authors'. Within this sample are about 430,000 distinct CDR3 sequences, with roughly a quarter of them counted one time only. The ten largest account for roughly 8.9% of the sample.

The rearrangement combines TRBV18 with TRBJ2-1, and TRBD2 aligns with 10 junction nucleotides. This receptor was identified in an adult woman who had mild COVID-19 (a few samples of this study predate the infection). The sample titles of this study are shuffled in the database, so cell type and time point are left out; the donor was told from shared clones. Sequenced material: PBMCs or a T cell subset sorted from them (not recorded which). The DNA is as follows: TGTGCCAGCTCACCATACAGCGGGAGGGCCGATAATGAGCAGTTCTTC. Its product reads: CASSPYSGRADNEQFF.